Following are 16 T cell receptor beta chains from one sample sequenced in a study of T cells in localized non-small cell lung cancer. Libraries were prepared by immunoSEQ multiplex PCR; TCRdb keeps only in-frame clonotypes and omits some of them. The data hold under 35,000 clones, with approximately 90% observed a single time. Sequenced here: peripheral blood mononuclear cells, sampled before any cancer treatment. The origin of the receptors is a female donor of 60 years or more with stage II lung adenocarcinoma.

This chain uses TRBV7-2 with TRBJ2-5, with a possible D match to TRBD1 (7 bases). Trimming shortened V by 5 bases and J by 5 bases, and 15 bases separated the two germline ends. Germline V gene data show CDR1 as SGHTA and CDR2 as FQGNSA. This CDR3 contains 14 residues. The CDR3 here is CASSPGGGGETQYF. CDR3 nucleotides: TGTGCCAGCAGCCCCGGAGGGGGCGGGGAGACCCAGTACTTC.

The chain is built from TRBV5-1 and TRBJ1-2; the D gene is possibly TRBD1 (6 bases). V dropped 4 bases and J dropped 1 base, with 14 bases sitting between them. The CDR3 is 15 amino acids. Looked up from germline, CDR1 is SGHRS and CDR2 is YFSETQ. This CDR3 is CASSLGAGDNYGYTF. The DNA for the CDR3 is TGCGCCAGCAGCCTAGGGGCAGGGGATAACTATGGCTACACCTTC.

The chain combines TRBV20-1 with TRBJ1-1; D not certain. V dropped 2 bases and J dropped 8 bases, with 9 bases sitting between them. The CDR3 extends over 11 amino acids. CDR1 is DFQATT, CDR2 SNEGSKA, per germline (reference sequence). The CDR3 DNA sequence: TGCAGTGCTAGATCTGGACTCGAAGCTTTCTTT. Its protein is CSARSGLEAFF.

In this sample, this clone turned up once. The chain employs TRBV29-1 and TRBJ2-7, with D possibly TRBD1 on 5 matching bases. V was shortened by 2 bases and J by 0 bases, with 8 bases between the two germline ends. The CDR3 consists of 13 residues. CDR1 and CDR2 from the germline V gene are SQVTM and ANQGSEA. Written as DNA, the CDR3 is TGCAGCGTTGAACAGGGCTCCTCCTACGAGCAGTACTTC. Translation gives CSVEQGSSYEQYF.

This rearrangement joins TRBV9 to TRBJ1-1; D might be TRBD1 (6 bases). The germline gives CDR1 SGDLS, CDR2 YYNGEE. The CDR3 loop spans 13 amino acids. The V end lost 4 bases, the J end lost 2 bases, and 9 bases lay between the germline ends. In nucleotides, the CDR3 is TGTGCCAGCAGCATACAGGGTAACACTGAAGCTTTCTTT. Encoded protein: CASSIQGNTEAFF.

The V gene is TRBV7-2, the J gene TRBJ2-3; 8 positions agree with TRBD1. This CDR3 has 16 residues. Germline lookup yields CDR1 SGHTA and CDR2 FQGNSA. The V and J ends lost 1 base and 3 bases, in that order; junction bases with no gene match: 6. The CDR3 nucleotides are TGTGCCAGCAGCTTAGGACAGGGGATTTGGACAGATACGCAGTATTTT. Its protein product is CASSLGQGIWTDTQYF.

The chain carries TRBV27 and TRBJ1-1; 9 nucleotides line up with TRBD1. Trimming at V came to 5 bases and at J to 0 bases, leaving 4 bases not matched to a gene. Germline CDR1 is MNHEY and CDR2 is SMNVEV (reference sequence). The CDR3 runs to 15 residues. This CDR3 is CASSPGQGMNTEAFF. CDR3 nucleotide sequence: TGTGCCAGCAGTCCGGGACAGGGAATGAACACTGAAGCTTTCTTT.

This chain links TRBV7-9 with TRBJ2-1, with 10 bases that match TRBD2. This CDR3 contains 14 residues. CDR1 is SEHNR, CDR2 FQNEAQ, per germline (reference sequence). V lost 4 bases, J lost 6 bases, and 3 bases stayed unmatched. The CDR3 sequence is CASSSGLAINEQFF. The CDR3 DNA reads TGTGCCAGCAGCTCGGGACTAGCGATCAATGAGCAGTTCTTC.

The V gene is TRBV6-6, the J gene TRBJ2-2; no clear D. CDR1 and CDR2 from the germline V gene are MNHNY and SVGAGI (reference sequence). There are 13 residues in the CDR3. Trimming shortened V by 7 bases and J by 8 bases, and 14 bases separated the two germline ends. The CDR3 loop is CASNPSPYGELFF. CDR3 sequence (DNA): TGTGCCAGCAATCCCTCCCCTTATGGGGAGCTGTTTTTT.

This chain uses TRBV5-4 with TRBJ2-7; D gene unclear. Germline V lookup: CDR1 SGHNT, CDR2 YYREEE (reference sequence). Trimming removed 4 bases from V and 0 bases from J, with 14 bases in between. CDR3 length equals 15 residues. The CDR3 spells CASSQEQRSSYEQYF. The CDR3 DNA is TGTGCCAGCAGCCAAGAACAGAGGAGCTCCTACGAGCAGTACTTC.

This sequence joins TRBV7-9 and TRBJ2-7; no clear D. The CDR3 is made up of 14 amino acids. The germline gives CDR1 SEHNR, CDR2 FQNEAQ (reference sequence). V lost 2 bases and J 5 bases, leaving 13 bases between the germline ends. The CDR3 spells CASSLSRTLHEQYF. The CDR3 DNA follows: TGTGCCAGCAGCTTATCGAGGACCCTCCACGAGCAGTACTTC. The variable domain in full, completed from reference TRBV7-9 and TRBJ2-7, reads DTGVSQNPRHKITKRGQNVTFRCDPISEHNRLYWYRQTLGQGPEFLTYFQNEAQLEKSRLLSDRFSAERPKGSFSTLEIQRTEQGDSAMYLCASSLSRTLHEQYFGPGTRLTVT.

The gene calls are TRBV6-5 and TRBJ1-5; 7 positions agree with TRBD1. CDR3 length: 13 amino acids. Trimming at V came to 6 bases and at J to 6 bases, leaving 5 bases not matched to a gene. Germline CDR1 MNHEY, CDR2 SVGAGI. The CDR3 DNA reads as TGTGCCAGCAGCGACAGGGTCGGTCAGCCCCAGCATTTT. Protein: CASSDRVGQPQHF.

The V and J genes are TRBV18 and TRBJ2-5; 12 positions agree with TRBD1. The V gene end was trimmed by 2 bases and the J gene end by 6 bases; junction bases not matched to a gene: 4. Germline CDR1 is KGHSH and CDR2 is LQKENI. This CDR3 is built from 15 residues. The chain's CDR3 is CASSPGTGGEKTQYF. CDR3 bases: TGTGCCAGCTCACCAGGGACAGGGGGCGAAAAGACCCAGTACTTC. Drawing the rest from reference TRBV18 and TRBJ2-5, the complete variable domain is NAGVMQNPRHLVRRRGQEARLRCSPMKGHSHVYWYRQLPEEGLKFMVYLQKENIIDESGMPKERFSAEFPKEGPSILRIQQVVRGDSAAYFCASSPGTGGEKTQYFGPGTRLLVL.

The rearrangement joins TRBV5-1 to TRBJ1-3; D not certain. The CDR3 is 14 residues long. Trimming removed 0 bases at V and 1 base at J, with 5 bases between. Per germline, CDR1 SGHRS and CDR2 YFSETQ. CDR3 loop: CASSLEGSGNTIYF. The CDR3 coding sequence is TGCGCCAGCAGCTTGGAGGGTTCTGGAAACACCATATATTTT.

The count of this clone is one. The V gene is TRBV5-1, the J gene TRBJ2-2, with 12 nucleotides matching TRBD1. V shed 4 bases and J 7 bases; nucleotides not matched to a gene: 8. Per germline, CDR1 SGHRS and CDR2 YFSETQ. The CDR3 is 16 residues long. DNA for the CDR3: TGCGCCAGCAGCCGGGGACAGGGGGCTATTGGCGGGGAGCTGTTTTTT. Protein: CASSRGQGAIGGELFF.

The chain combines TRBV6-5 with TRBJ1-1; 7 nucleotides align to TRBD1. This CDR3 is 13 amino acids long. The ends lost 5 bases at V and 5 bases at J; junction bases unmatched: 5. Germline values: CDR1 MNHEY, CDR2 SVGAGI. The CDR3 sequence: CASSRQGWTEAFF. CDR3 DNA sequence: TGTGCCAGCAGTCGACAGGGTTGGACTGAAGCTTTCTTT.